Reported below is one T cell receptor (beta chain). Random hexamers were used to reverse transcribe about 0.45 to 1 ug of RNA. TCRdb independently ran MiXCR on the immunoSEQ multiplex PCR reads; one entry per CDR3 protein. The sample has 250,000 or so distinct CDR3 sequences; approximately 92% are singletons. Trimming took 6 bases from V and 5 from J; bases not matched to a gene: 12. CDR1 is ENHRY and CDR2 is SYGVKD in the germline V gene. The CDR3 runs 15 residues. The sample originates from a study of CD8 T cells in Susac syndrome. The genes are TRBV10-3 and TRBJ2-5; 7 bases map to TRBD2. The sample taken for sequencing was CD4+ T cells from PBMCs. The sequence was collected from a human donor with multiple sclerosis. CDR3 loop: CAISNPTGGIETQYF. For the CDR3, the DNA is TGTGCCATCAGCAATCCAACGGGGGGTATCGAGACCCAGTACTTC.